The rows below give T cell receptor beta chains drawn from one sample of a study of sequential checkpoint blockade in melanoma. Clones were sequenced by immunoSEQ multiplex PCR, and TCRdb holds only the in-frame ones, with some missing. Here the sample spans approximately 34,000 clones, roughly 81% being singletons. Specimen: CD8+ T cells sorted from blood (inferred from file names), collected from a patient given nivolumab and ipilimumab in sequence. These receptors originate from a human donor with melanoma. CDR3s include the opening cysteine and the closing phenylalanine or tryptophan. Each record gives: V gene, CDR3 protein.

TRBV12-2,CASRLVMGQGFRANVLTF
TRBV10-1,CASSESTSMNTEAFF
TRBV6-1,CASRTLLGGNTEAFF
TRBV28,CASSLMGLSSGNTIYF
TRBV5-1,CASSLVAAGTGSQEQYF
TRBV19,CASSPRAPGTGAPEQYF
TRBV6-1,CASSEVGGIYEQYF
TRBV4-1,CASSQEALAGATDTQYF
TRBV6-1,CASSEQGTEQYF
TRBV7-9,CASSRTGAAYEQYF
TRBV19,CASSIAGDRSTEAFF
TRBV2,CASSDLVAKFF
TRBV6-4,CASSEGQGRHEQYF
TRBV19,CASSTQGIPYEQYF
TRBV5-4,CASSPESQETQYF
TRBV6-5,CASSWEGPTDTQYF
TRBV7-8,CASSSAGDRVTNTEAFF
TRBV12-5,CASGLTSGGTGELFF
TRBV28,CASSLVPGQGVTEAFF
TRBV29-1,CSVEDRSTSSGNTIYF
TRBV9,CASSGGPSGVHEQYF
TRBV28,CASSLPWGGQPQHF
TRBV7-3,CASSLTGGPYYEQYF
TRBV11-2,CASSLGFGEQYF
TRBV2,CASSSLGEAFF
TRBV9,CASSVGLAETYEQYF
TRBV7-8,CALRAGPMNTEAFF
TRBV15,CATSRDQSGSWPQHF
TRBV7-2,CASSLSPYNERFF
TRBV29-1,CSVEVMREGAHEQYF
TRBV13,CASSADSDTQYF
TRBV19,CASSKQGRLETQYF
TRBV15,CATSRVLGATNEKLFF
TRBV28,CASTTSELAITGELFF
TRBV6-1,CASSEIVAVSNQPQHF